This record looks at one TCR beta chain sequence and its context. The length of the CDR3 is 15 residues. Germline CDR1 and CDR2: GTSNPN and SVGIG (reference sequence). Trimming left V 0 bases short and J 1 base short, with 13 bases between. Per the original methods: Nucleated cell counts were estimated from reference gene primer amplification. Sequencing was performed with immunoSEQ multiplex PCR; in TCRdb, only in-frame clones are kept and a portion is missing. Clone size and V and J calls were adopted from that table, with D and trimming inferred from the DNA. The sample carries about 120,000 clones, about 79% recorded once. These data belong to a study of blood T cell repertoires in COVID-19. About the study: Italy, Spain and the United States were the sources of the convalescent and acute COVID-19 samples. From T cells, B-cell-depleted T cells, or PBMCs came the material, which was cDNA or gDNA.

The sequencing sample was made of peripheral blood. The gene calls are TRBV30 and TRBJ2-7, with D hard to call. The receptor comes from a woman of 80 years or more with acute or convalescent COVID-19. The CDR3 reads CAWSVPRNPSYEQYF. The CDR3 DNA reads as TGTGCCTGGAGTGTACCCAGGAATCCGTCCTACGAGCAGTACTTC.